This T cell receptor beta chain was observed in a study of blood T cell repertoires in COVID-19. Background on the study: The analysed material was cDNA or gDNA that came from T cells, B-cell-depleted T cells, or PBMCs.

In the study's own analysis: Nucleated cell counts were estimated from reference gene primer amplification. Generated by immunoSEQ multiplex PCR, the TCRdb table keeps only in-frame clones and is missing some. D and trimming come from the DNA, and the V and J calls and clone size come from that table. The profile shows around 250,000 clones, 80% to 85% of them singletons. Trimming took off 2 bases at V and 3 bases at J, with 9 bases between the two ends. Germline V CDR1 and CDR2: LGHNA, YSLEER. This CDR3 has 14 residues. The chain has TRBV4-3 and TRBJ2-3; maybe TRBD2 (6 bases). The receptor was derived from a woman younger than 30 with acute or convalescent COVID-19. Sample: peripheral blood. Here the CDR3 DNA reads TGCGCCAGCAGCCAAACTAGCAGTACAGATACGCAGTATTTT. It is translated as CASSQTSSTDTQYF.